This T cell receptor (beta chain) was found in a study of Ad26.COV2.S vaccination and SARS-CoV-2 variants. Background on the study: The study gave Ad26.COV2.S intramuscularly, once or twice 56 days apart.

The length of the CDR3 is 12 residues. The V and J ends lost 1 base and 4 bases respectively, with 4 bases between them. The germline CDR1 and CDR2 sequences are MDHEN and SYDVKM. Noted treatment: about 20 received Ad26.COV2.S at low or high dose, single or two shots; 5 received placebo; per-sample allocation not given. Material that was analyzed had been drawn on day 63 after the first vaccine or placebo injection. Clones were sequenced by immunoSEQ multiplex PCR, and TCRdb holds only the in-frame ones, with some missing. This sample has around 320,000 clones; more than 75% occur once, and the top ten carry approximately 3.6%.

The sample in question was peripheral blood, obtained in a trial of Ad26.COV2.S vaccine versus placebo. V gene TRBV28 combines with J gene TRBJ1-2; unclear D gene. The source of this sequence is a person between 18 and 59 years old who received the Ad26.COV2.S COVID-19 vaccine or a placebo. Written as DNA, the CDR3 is TGTGCCAGCAGTTTATCGCGCTATGGCTACACCTTC. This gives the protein CASSLSRYGYTF.